Here is one T cell receptor beta chain with its context. This entry comes from a study of blood T cell repertoires in COVID-19. The table came from immunoSEQ multiplex PCR; TCRdb's copy has only in-frame clones and leaves some out. This table has about 270,000 clones, around 90% appearing once. The TCR sequence derives from a woman between 25 and 40 years old who had recovered from COVID-19. The sample was PBMCs or T cells enriched from blood (not recorded which).

CDR3 protein: CSATAGATSYEQYF. In DNA form, the CDR3 reads TGCAGCGCCACCGCGGGGGCTACATCCTACGAGCAGTACTTC. The gene calls are TRBV29-1 and TRBJ2-7, with TRBD2 as a possible D gene (7 bases). Germline-derived CDR1 and CDR2 are SQVTM and ANQGSEA. Trimming removed 7 bases at V and 1 base at J, with 17 bases between. CDR3 size: 14 residues.